This T cell receptor (beta chain) was sequenced in a study of cytomegalovirus exposure and HLA in healthy donors. Study at large: Clustering assigned over 70% of the roughly 400 genotyped donors to the Caucasian-associated ancestry cluster. The study's findings and limits: In a later analysis, fewer than 20,000 TCR beta sequences were associated with HLA alleles at 0.05 false discovery rate.

Comment on this clone: The antigen is unknown.

CDR3 length: 12 residues. V dropped 7 bases and J dropped 9; count of bases not matched to a gene: 4. CDR1 is MDHEN and CDR2 is SYDVKM in the germline V gene. In the PCR, 60 Vbeta and 13 Jbeta primers were used. The data were produced by immunoSEQ multiplex PCR, yet TCRdb's version contains in-frame clones alone and is incomplete. Of roughly 120,000 clones in the sample, over 75% were seen once. The source of this sequence is a woman in her late teens or twenties in good health and CMV-seronegative. Sequenced sample: PBMCs. The chain joins TRBV28 to TRBJ1-1; 11 bases match TRBD1. CDR3 amino acids: CASTRTGGKAFF. The CDR3 DNA reads as TGTGCCAGCACCAGGACAGGGGGCAAAGCTTTCTTT.